The following is a T cell receptor (beta chain) sequence with its context. Germline V gene sequence: CDR1 MGHRA, CDR2 YSYEKL. V lost 4 bases, J lost 5 bases, and 11 bases stayed unmatched. The CDR3 is made up of 16 amino acids. The entry originates in a study of blood T cell repertoires in COVID-19. About the study: Collection of acute and convalescent COVID-19 samples took place in the United States, Italy and Spain.

Original handling: Counts of nucleated cells, estimated from reference gene primer amplification, were obtained. Some clones are missing from TCRdb's copy, which holds only in-frame ones; the method was immunoSEQ multiplex PCR. Clone size and the V and J calls come from that table; the DNA yielded D and trimming. The table includes about 95,000 clones, more than 65% detected once. Input material: peripheral blood. The clonotype comes from an elderly man with active or convalescent COVID-19. The rearrangement links TRBV4-1 to TRBJ2-7; TRBD1 aligns across 10 bases. CDR3 DNA sequence: TGCGCCAGCAGCCGCTGGATCGGGACAGGGGATGACGAGCAGTACTTC. Translation gives CASSRWIGTGDDEQYF.